The 11 T cell receptor beta chains presented below share a single source sample, sequenced in a study of CD8 T cells in ankylosing spondylitis. Each CDR3 protein is one row after TCRdb ran MiXCR on the 5' RACE reads. This sample has 250,000 or so distinct CDR3 sequences, with under 30% found just once. Sequenced material: blood, either unsorted or a sorted T cell fraction (not recorded which). The receptors originated from a male donor with ankylosing spondylitis or in good health (not recorded which).

This clonotype appeared many times. The chain links TRBV20-1 to TRBJ1-2, with a tentative D call TRBD1 (5 bases). This CDR3 has 14 residues. Trimming pared 3 bases from V and 4 bases from J, leaving 15 bases between. Germline lookup yields CDR1 DFQATT and CDR2 SNEGSKA (reference sequence). The CDR3 nucleotides read TGCAGTGCTAGTCATTCGGACGGGACCTATGGCTACACCTTC. It yields the protein CSASHSDGTYGYTF.

This clonotype has more than one count but fewer than ten. The genes are TRBV20-1 and TRBJ2-6, with no clear D. Germline-derived CDR1 and CDR2 are DFQATT and SNEGSKA (reference sequence). The CDR3 totals 17 residues. Between the trimmed V and J ends, which lost 0 bases and 0 bases, there was a span of 12 bases. CDR3 sequence: CSAREIGSLSGANVLTF. The CDR3 region has the DNA TGCAGTGCTAGAGAGATCGGGTCGCTCTCTGGGGCCAACGTCCTGACTTTC.

The chain carries TRBV4-2 and TRBJ2-3, with TRBD1 as a possible D gene (6 bases). The CDR3 length is 18 residues. V dropped 0 bases and J dropped 0 bases, with 16 bases sitting between them. CDR1 and CDR2 (germline): LGHNA, YNFKEQ. The CDR3 DNA reads TGTGCCAGCAGCCAAGATAATTGGTCAGGGGAAAGCACAGATACGCAGTATTTT. The encoded protein is CASSQDNWSGESTDTQYF.

CDR3: CASGLSDTGQGTDTQYF. The CDR3 DNA sequence: TGTGCTAGTGGTTTGTCCGACACGGGACAGGGCACAGATACGCAGTATTTT. V is TRBV12-5 and J is TRBJ2-3, with 8 positions matching TRBD1. The germline CDR1 and CDR2 sequences are LGHNT and FRNRAP. This CDR3 has 17 residues. V shed 2 bases and J 1 base; nucleotides not matched to a gene: 8.

The chain employs TRBV6-1 and TRBJ2-2, with D possibly matching TRBD1 (5 bases). There are 14 residues in the CDR3. V lost 7 bases to trimming and J lost 4 bases, with 13 bases between them. Per the germline V gene, CDR1 is MNHNS and CDR2 is SASEGT. CDR3 residues: CASKLDTLTGELFF. As DNA, the CDR3 is TGTGCCAGCAAGCTGGACACCCTCACCGGGGAGCTGTTTTTT.

This clonotype has ten or more counts. The chain carries TRBV4-1 and TRBJ1-5; D gene unclear. Trimming left V 3 bases short and J 0 bases short, with 6 bases between. The germline gives CDR1 MGHRA, CDR2 YSYEKL. The CDR3 is 14 amino acids. The CDR3 DNA is TGCGCCAGCAGCCACTCATCTAGCAATCAGCCCCAGCATTTT. Translated: CASSHSSSNQPQHF.

This clonotype appeared many times. The CDR3 DNA reads TGCAGTGCTAGCCCCCTGGGAGGCAATCAGCCCCAGCATTTT. This gives the protein CSASPLGGNQPQHF. The genes are TRBV20-1 and TRBJ1-5; D not resolved. V shed 3 bases and J shed 2 bases, with 11 bases lying between them. CDR1 and CDR2 from the germline V gene are DFQATT and SNEGSKA (reference sequence). The CDR3 length is 14 residues.

This clonotype has ten or more counts. The chain couples TRBV27 to TRBJ2-1, with TRBD2 matching 7 bases. Germline loops: CDR1 MNHEY, CDR2 SMNVEV (reference sequence). V trimming: 5 bases; J trimming: 6 bases; junction bases outside the gene matches: 7. The CDR3 has 14 amino acids. In DNA form, the CDR3 reads TGTGCCAGCAGTGGTGGCGGGGGAATCAATGAGCAGTTCTTC. Protein: CASSGGGGINEQFF.

This clonotype has at least ten counts. This sequence joins TRBV4-2 and TRBJ2-1, with 15 bases matching TRBD2. J gave up 8 bases and V 4 bases, and 12 bases lay outside the gene matches. The germline V gene encodes CDR1 LGHNA and CDR2 YNFKEQ. The CDR3 sequence is 18 residues long. The CDR3 reads CASSPRRGLAGGEDEQFF. For the CDR3, the DNA is TGTGCCAGCAGCCCCCGGAGGGGACTAGCGGGGGGCGAGGATGAGCAGTTCTTC.

At least ten counts were recorded for this clonotype. V and J are TRBV7-8 and TRBJ2-1; 9 nucleotides line up with TRBD1. CDR3 length: 18 residues. The V and J ends lost 5 bases and 1 base, in that order; junction bases with no gene match: 12. Per the germline V gene, CDR1 is SGHVS and CDR2 is FQNEAQ. Here the CDR3 DNA reads TGTGCCAGCAGCCACCGGACAGGGGCGGGAATTTCCTACAATGAGCAGTTCTTC. This encodes CASSHRTGAGISYNEQFF.

This clonotype has a handful of counts. The chain combines TRBV10-3 with TRBJ2-2, with TRBD1 as a possible D gene (5 bases). The length of the CDR3 is 16 residues. V lost 2 bases and J lost 0, with 10 bases in between. Germline V gene sequence: CDR1 ENHRY, CDR2 SYGVKD. CDR3 loop: CAISEGAKPNTGELFF. CDR3 nucleotides: TGTGCCATCAGTGAGGGGGCAAAACCGAACACCGGGGAGCTGTTTTTT.